Each of the 17 T cell receptor beta chains below was sequenced from the same sample in a study of blood T cell repertoires in COVID-19. Measured with immunoSEQ multiplex PCR; TCRdb has only the in-frame clones, and not every one. The table records roughly 290,000 clones, roughly 90% of them present only once. Material for sequencing was PBMCs or T cells enriched from blood (not recorded which). All receptors come from a woman between 40 and 55 years old who had recovered from COVID-19.

The J gene is TRBJ1-2, the V gene TRBV2; 7 bases fit TRBD1. The CDR3 contains 17 residues. V was clipped by 9 bases and J by 4 bases; unmatched bases: 20. Germline-derived CDR1 and CDR2 are SNHLY and FYNNEI. The CDR3 region is CASGPPLGQVLAYGYTF. In DNA form, the CDR3 reads TGTGCCAGTGGACCCCCTCTCGGACAGGTCCTTGCCTATGGCTACACCTTC.

The chain carries TRBV3-1 (or the pseudogene TRBV3-2) and TRBJ2-1; 9 nucleotides match TRBD2. Trimming at V came to 1 base and at J to 8 bases, leaving 3 bases not matched to a gene. The germline gives CDR1 LGHDT, CDR2 YNNKEL (reference sequence). The CDR3 totals 14 residues. CDR3 region: CASSQAAGGDEQFF. In DNA, the CDR3 is TGTGCCAGCAGCCAAGCAGCGGGAGGCGATGAGCAGTTCTTC.

The DNA for the CDR3 is TGTGCCAGCAGCGAAGCGGGACCCTGGGGGACTGAAGCTTTCTTT. Protein sequence: CASSEAGPWGTEAFF. The chain uses TRBV7-9 and TRBJ1-1; D possibly corresponds to TRBD1 (5 bases). The germline V and J ends were trimmed by 5 bases and 5 bases, with 18 bases remaining between them. Germline CDR1 is SEHNR and CDR2 is FQNEAQ (reference sequence). The CDR3 is 15 amino acids.

This sequence joins TRBV7-8 and TRBJ1-1; 11 nucleotides line up with TRBD1. The length of the CDR3 is 17 residues. The trim removed 10 bases at V and 11 bases at J, leaving 24 bases unmatched. Germline lookup yields CDR1 SGHVS and CDR2 FQNEAQ. The CDR3 coding sequence is TGTGCCACCGATATACGGGACAGGGGGTTTCCTTTTCCAGGTGCTTTCTTT. Translating it yields CATDIRDRGFPFPGAFF.

The chain combines TRBV3-1 (or the pseudogene TRBV3-2) with TRBJ1-1; 7 bases match TRBD1. The germline gives CDR1 LGHDT, CDR2 YNNKEL (reference sequence). This CDR3 spans 14 amino acids. V was pared by 4 bases and J by 4 bases, with 6 bases of the junction left unmatched. In nucleotides, the CDR3 is TGTGCCAGCAGCCTAGTCGACAGGGCCACTGAAGCTTTCTTT. It encodes CASSLVDRATEAFF.

The J gene is TRBJ1-2, the V gene TRBV27; no definite D call. V lost 3 bases and J lost 2, with 13 bases in between. Germline V gives CDR1 MNHEY, CDR2 SMNVEV (reference sequence). This CDR3 region has 15 residues. The CDR3 spells CASSFGEGLNYGYTF. As DNA, the CDR3 is TGTGCCAGCAGTTTTGGTGAGGGATTGAACTATGGCTACACCTTC.

The chain recombines TRBV19 with TRBJ1-1; 8 bases are a match to TRBD1. The germline CDR1 and CDR2 sequences are LNHDA and SQIVND (reference sequence). CDR3 length equals 15 residues. The V segment lost 6 bases and the J segment 5 bases; nucleotides outside the gene matches: 11. CDR3 sequence: CASSRTTGAGTEAFF. The CDR3 DNA reads as TGTGCCAGTAGCCGCACGACAGGGGCTGGGACTGAAGCTTTCTTT.

The chain links TRBV14 to TRBJ2-2; 8 positions match TRBD1. CDR1 is SGHDN and CDR2 is FVKESK in the germline V gene. This CDR3 region has 15 residues. V gave up 4 bases and J gave up 4 bases; unmatched junction bases: 5. The CDR3 protein is CASSRWTGPTGELFF. CDR3 nucleotide sequence: TGTGCCAGCAGCCGTTGGACAGGGCCCACCGGGGAGCTGTTTTTT.

The chain couples TRBV7-9 to TRBJ2-5; 8 nucleotides align to TRBD2. The germline gives CDR1 SEHNR, CDR2 FQNEAQ (reference sequence). The CDR3 spans 17 residues. Trimming cost V 2 bases and J 0 bases; bases outside gene matches: 8. CDR3 coding DNA: TGTGCCAGCAGCTTATTCGGATTAGCGGGGAACCAAGAGACCCAGTACTTC. As protein: CASSLFGLAGNQETQYF.

This chain connects TRBV5-1 to TRBJ2-7; 12 bases align to TRBD2. This CDR3 is built from 18 residues. Germline V gene sequence: CDR1 SGHRS, CDR2 YFSETQ. Losses at the gene ends were 1 base for V and 2 bases for J; bases not matched to a gene: 10. CDR3 DNA: TGCGCCAGCAGCTTGTACCCTAGCGGGGGGGCTTCGGCCTACGAGCAGTACTTC. Encoded protein: CASSLYPSGGASAYEQYF.

The rearrangement links TRBV28 to TRBJ1-5, with D perhaps matching TRBD1 (5 bases). Trimming shortened V by 5 bases and J by 11 bases, and 13 bases separated the two germline ends. Germline-derived CDR1 and CDR2 are MDHEN and SYDVKM. CDR3 length: 12 amino acids. The CDR3 DNA reads TGTGCCAGCAGTCGGGGGGGTAGGACCCAGCATTTT. It is translated as CASSRGGRTQHF. Full variable domain (remainder filled in from reference TRBV28 and TRBJ1-5): DVKVTQSSRYLVKRTGEKVFLECVQDMDHENMFWYRQDPGLGLRLIYFSYDVKMKEKGDIPEGYSVSREKKERFSLILESASTNQTSMYLCASSRGGRTQHFGDGTRLSIL.

The chain uses TRBV5-1 and TRBJ2-1; 7 bases are shared with TRBD2. V was clipped by 2 bases and J by 4 bases; unmatched bases: 9. The CDR3 is 16 amino acids. CDR1 is SGHRS and CDR2 is YFSETQ in the germline V gene. The CDR3 loop reads CASSFTSGGPYNEQFF. The CDR3 nucleotides are TGCGCCAGCAGCTTTACCTCGGGGGGACCTTACAATGAGCAGTTCTTC.

This clone was recorded once. Here the CDR3 reads CASARTQHSNQPQHF. CDR3 nucleotide sequence: TGTGCCAGCGCCCGGACACAACATAGCAATCAGCCCCAGCATTTT. The V and J genes are TRBV5-8 and TRBJ1-5; D may be TRBD1 (5 bases). Germline V gives CDR1 SGHTS, CDR2 YDEGEE. CDR3 length: 15 residues. The V end was cut by 7 bases, the J end by 0 bases, with 14 bases between.

This chain connects TRBV4-1 to TRBJ1-5; tentative D call: TRBD1 (6 bases). The CDR3 has 16 amino acids. Trimming took off 0 bases at V and 6 bases at J, with 15 bases between the two ends. Germline V CDR1 and CDR2: MGHRA, YSYEKL. CDR3 amino acids: CASSQDGGTGFQPQHF. The DNA of the CDR3 is TGCGCCAGCAGCCAAGATGGGGGAACAGGGTTTCAGCCCCAGCATTTT.

The DNA for the CDR3 is TGTGCCAGCAGCTTACTGGGAGCTAGCACAGATACGCAGTATTTT. It is translated as CASSLLGASTDTQYF. The gene calls are TRBV28 and TRBJ2-3; a weak D match, TRBD2 (5 bases). The V gene's germline CDR1 is MDHEN and CDR2 SYDVKM. Trimming left V 6 bases short and J 0 bases short, with 13 bases between. There are 15 residues in the CDR3.

The genes are TRBV5-5 and TRBJ1-2, with D possibly TRBD1 on 5 matching bases. Trimming left V 3 bases short and J 3 bases short, with 15 bases between. In germline, CDR1 is SGHKS, CDR2 YYEKEE (reference sequence). The CDR3 spans 15 residues. CDR3 DNA sequence: TGTGCCAGCAGCTACTCTCCGACGGGGGACTATGGCTACACCTTC. It specifies CASSYSPTGDYGYTF.

This clone was counted once. The chain couples TRBV3-1 (or the pseudogene TRBV3-2) to TRBJ2-4, with D possibly matching TRBD1 (6 bases). V was pared by 2 bases and J by 1 base, with 12 bases between. This CDR3 spans 16 amino acids. Germline V CDR1 and CDR2: LGHDT, YNNKEL (reference sequence). CDR3 residues: CASSQRGGPAKNIQYF. The DNA of the CDR3 is TGTGCCAGCAGCCAAAGAGGGGGTCCCGCCAAAAACATTCAGTACTTC.